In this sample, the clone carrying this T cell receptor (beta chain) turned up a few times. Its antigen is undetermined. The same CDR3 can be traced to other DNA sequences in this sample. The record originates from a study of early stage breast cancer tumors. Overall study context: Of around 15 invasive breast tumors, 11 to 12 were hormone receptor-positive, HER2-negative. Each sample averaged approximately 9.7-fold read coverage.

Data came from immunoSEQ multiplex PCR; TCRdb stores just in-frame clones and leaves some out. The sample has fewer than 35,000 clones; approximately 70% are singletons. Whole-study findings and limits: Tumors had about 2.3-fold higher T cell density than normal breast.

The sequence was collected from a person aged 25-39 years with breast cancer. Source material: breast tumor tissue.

Here the CDR3 DNA reads TGTGCCAGTAGTGTAACAGGGGGCAATCAGCCCCAGCATTTT. This encodes CASSVTGGNQPQHF. This chain links TRBV19 with TRBJ1-5, with TRBD1 identical over 7 bases. The germline V gene encodes CDR1 LNHDA and CDR2 SQIVND (reference sequence). This CDR3 is built from 14 residues. The V gene end was trimmed by 5 bases and the J gene end by 2 bases; junction bases not matched to a gene: 3.